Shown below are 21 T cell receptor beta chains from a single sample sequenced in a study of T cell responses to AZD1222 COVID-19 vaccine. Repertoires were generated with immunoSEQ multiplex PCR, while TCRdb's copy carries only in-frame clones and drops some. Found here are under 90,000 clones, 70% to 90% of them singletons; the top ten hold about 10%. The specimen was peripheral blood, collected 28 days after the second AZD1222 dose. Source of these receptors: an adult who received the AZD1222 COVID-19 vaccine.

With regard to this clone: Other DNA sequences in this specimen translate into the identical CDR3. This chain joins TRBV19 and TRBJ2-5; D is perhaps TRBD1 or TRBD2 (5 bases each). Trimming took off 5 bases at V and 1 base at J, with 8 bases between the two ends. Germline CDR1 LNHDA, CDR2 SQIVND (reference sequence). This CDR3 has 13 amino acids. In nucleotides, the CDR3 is TGTGCCAGTAGTGCTGGGGGCCAAGAGACCCAGTACTTC. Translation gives CASSAGGQETQYF. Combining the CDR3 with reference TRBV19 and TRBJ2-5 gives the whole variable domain DGGITQSPKYLFRKEGQNVTLSCEQNLNHDAMYWYRQDPGQGLRLIYYSQIVNDFQKGDIAEGYSVSREKKESFPLTVTSAQKNPTAFYLCASSAGGQETQYFGPGTRLLVL.

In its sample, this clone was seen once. As DNA, the CDR3 is TGTGCCAGCAGCGTCAACAGAAACGCTGGAAACACCATATATTTT. It yields the protein CASSVNRNAGNTIYF. The chain couples TRBV9 to TRBJ1-3; D uncertain. Germline CDR1 is SGDLS and CDR2 is YYNGEE. Trimming stripped 2 bases from V and 2 bases from J, with 11 bases between. The length of the CDR3 is 15 residues.

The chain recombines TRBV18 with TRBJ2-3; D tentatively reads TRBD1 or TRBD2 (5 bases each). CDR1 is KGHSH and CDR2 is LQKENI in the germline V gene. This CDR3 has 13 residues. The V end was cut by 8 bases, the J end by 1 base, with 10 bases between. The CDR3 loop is CASRDAGTDTQYF. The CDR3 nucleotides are TGTGCCAGCCGGGACGCGGGCACAGATACGCAGTATTTT.

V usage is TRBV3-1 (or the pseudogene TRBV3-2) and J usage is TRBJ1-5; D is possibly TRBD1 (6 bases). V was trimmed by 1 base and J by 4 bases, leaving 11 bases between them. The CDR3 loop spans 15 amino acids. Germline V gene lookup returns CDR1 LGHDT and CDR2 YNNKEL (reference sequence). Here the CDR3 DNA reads TGTGCCAGCAGCCAAGGGCGACAGGAGAATCAGCCCCAGCATTTT. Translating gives CASSQGRQENQPQHF.

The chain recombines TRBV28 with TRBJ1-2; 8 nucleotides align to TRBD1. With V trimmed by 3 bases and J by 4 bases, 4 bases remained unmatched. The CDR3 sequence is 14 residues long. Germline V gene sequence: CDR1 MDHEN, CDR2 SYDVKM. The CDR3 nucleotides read TGTGCCAGCAGTTTGACAGGGGAAGCCTATGGCTACACCTTC. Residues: CASSLTGEAYGYTF.

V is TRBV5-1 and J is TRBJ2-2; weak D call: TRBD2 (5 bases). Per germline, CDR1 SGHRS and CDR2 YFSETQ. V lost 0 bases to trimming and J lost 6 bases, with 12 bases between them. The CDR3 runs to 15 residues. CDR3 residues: CASSLVPRGSGELFF. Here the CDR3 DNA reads TGCGCCAGCAGCTTGGTACCCCGGGGTTCCGGGGAGCTGTTTTTT.

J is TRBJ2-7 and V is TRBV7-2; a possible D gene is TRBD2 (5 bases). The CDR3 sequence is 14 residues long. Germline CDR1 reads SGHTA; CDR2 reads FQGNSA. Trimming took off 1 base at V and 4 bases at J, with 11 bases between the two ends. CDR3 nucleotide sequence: TGTGCCAGCAGCTTAGACTCGGGAACATACGAGCAGTACTTC. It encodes CASSLDSGTYEQYF. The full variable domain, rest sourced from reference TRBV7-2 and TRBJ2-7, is GAGVSQSPSNKVTEKGKDVELRCDPISGHTALYWYRQSLGQGLEFLIYFQGNSAPDKSGLPSDRFSAERTGGSVSTLTIQRTQQEDSAVYLCASSLDSGTYEQYFGPGTRLTVT.

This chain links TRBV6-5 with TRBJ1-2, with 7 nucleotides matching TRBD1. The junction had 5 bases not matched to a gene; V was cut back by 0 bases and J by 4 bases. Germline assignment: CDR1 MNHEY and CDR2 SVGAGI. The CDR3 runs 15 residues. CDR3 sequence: CASSYSGRDSYGYTF. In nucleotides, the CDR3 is TGTGCCAGCAGTTACTCGGGCAGGGACAGCTATGGCTACACCTTC.

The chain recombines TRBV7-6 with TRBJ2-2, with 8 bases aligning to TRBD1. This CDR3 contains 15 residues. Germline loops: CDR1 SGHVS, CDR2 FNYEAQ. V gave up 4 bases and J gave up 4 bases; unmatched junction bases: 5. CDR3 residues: CASSYGTGGTGELFF. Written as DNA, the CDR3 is TGTGCCAGCAGCTATGGAACAGGGGGCACCGGGGAGCTGTTTTTT.

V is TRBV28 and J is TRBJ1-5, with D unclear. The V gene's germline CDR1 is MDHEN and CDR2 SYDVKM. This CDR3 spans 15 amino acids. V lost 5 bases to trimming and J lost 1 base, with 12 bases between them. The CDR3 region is CASSLQLGSNQPQHF. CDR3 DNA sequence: TGTGCCAGCAGTCTGCAGTTAGGGAGCAATCAGCCCCAGCATTTT.

CDR3 DNA: TGCGCCAGCAGCGAAGAGGGACAGGGAAATTATTCACCCCTCCACTTT. Its translation is CASSEEGQGNYSPLHF. The chain employs TRBV5-1 and TRBJ1-6, with 9 bases aligning to TRBD1. Germline V gene lookup returns CDR1 SGHRS and CDR2 YFSETQ. Trimming cost V 4 bases and J 8 bases; bases outside gene matches: 10. CDR3 length: 16 residues.

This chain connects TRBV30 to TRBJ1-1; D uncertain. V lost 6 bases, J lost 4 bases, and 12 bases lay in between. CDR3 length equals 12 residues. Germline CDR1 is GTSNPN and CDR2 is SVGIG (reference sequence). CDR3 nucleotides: TGTGCCTGCAAGGGCGGGGTCACTGAAGCTTTCTTT. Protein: CACKGGVTEAFF.

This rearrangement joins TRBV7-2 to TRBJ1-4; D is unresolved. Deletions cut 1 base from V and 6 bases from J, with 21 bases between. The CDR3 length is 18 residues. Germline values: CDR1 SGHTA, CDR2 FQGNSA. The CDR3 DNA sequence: TGTGCCAGCAGCTTAGGGTCAGGCTCACGGGCAGAGGATGAAAAACTGTTTTTT. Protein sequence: CASSLGSGSRAEDEKLFF.

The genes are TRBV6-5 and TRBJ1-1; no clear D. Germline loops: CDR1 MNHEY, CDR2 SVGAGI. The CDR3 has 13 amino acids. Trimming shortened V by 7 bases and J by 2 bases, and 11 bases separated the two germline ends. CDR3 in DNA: TGTGCCAGCACCGGCCGGGAAAACACTGAAGCTTTCTTT. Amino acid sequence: CASTGRENTEAFF.

The DNA of the CDR3 is TGTGCCAGCAGCTTGCCGGGGGGAAGCGAGCAGTTCTTC. Translated: CASSLPGGSEQFF. The chain links TRBV5-4 to TRBJ2-1; 7 bases match TRBD2. V was clipped by 1 base and J by 10 bases; unmatched bases: 5. Germline V gives CDR1 SGHNT, CDR2 YYREEE (reference sequence). The CDR3 consists of 13 residues.

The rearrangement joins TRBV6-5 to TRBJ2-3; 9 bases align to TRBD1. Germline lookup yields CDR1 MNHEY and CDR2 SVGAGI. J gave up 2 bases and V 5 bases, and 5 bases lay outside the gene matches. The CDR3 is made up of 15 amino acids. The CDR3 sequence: CASSPGQGITDTQYF. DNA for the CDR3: TGTGCCAGCAGTCCCGGACAGGGGATCACAGATACGCAGTATTTT.

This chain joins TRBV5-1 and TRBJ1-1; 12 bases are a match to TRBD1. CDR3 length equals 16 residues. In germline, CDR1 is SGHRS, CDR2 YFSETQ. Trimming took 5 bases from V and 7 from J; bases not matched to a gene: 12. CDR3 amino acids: CASSPGTGGSGNEAFF. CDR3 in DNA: TGCGCCAGCAGTCCTGGGACAGGGGGCAGCGGAAATGAAGCTTTCTTT. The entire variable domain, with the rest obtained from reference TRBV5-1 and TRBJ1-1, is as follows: KAGVTQTPRYLIKTRGQQVTLSCSPISGHRSVSWYQQTPGQGLQFLFEYFSETQRNKGNFPGRFSGRQFSNSRSEMNVSTLELGDSALYLCASSPGTGGSGNEAFFGQGTRLTVV.

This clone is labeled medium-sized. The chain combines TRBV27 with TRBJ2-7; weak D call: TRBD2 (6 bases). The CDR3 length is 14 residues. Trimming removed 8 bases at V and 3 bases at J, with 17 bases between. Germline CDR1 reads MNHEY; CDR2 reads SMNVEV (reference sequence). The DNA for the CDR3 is TGTGCCAGCCGGGGGATTTCAGCAGGCTACGAGCAGTACTTC. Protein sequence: CASRGISAGYEQYF.

CDR3 protein: CASSEAPRQNHNSPLHF. The CDR3, as DNA: TGTGCCAGCAGTGAAGCTCCTCGCCAGAACCATAATTCACCCCTCCACTTT. The chain carries TRBV2 and TRBJ1-6, with D unresolved. Germline V gene lookup returns CDR1 SNHLY and CDR2 FYNNEI. The CDR3 runs 17 residues. V lost 0 bases and J 5 bases, leaving 14 bases between the germline ends.

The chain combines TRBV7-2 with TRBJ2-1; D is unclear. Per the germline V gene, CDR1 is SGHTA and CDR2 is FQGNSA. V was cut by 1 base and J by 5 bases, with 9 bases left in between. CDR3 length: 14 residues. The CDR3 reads CASSLVGRHNEQFF. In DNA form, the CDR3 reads TGTGCCAGCAGCTTAGTCGGTCGCCACAATGAGCAGTTCTTC.

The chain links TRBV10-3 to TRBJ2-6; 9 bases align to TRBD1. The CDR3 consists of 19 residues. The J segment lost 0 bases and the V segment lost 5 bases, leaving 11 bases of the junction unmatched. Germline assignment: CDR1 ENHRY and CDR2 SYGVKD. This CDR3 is CAISYRDREGSSGANVLTF. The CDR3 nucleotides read TGTGCCATCAGTTACCGGGACAGGGAGGGGAGCTCTGGGGCCAACGTCCTGACTTTC.